These T cell receptor beta chains were read from a single sample in a study of T cell responses to AZD1222 COVID-19 vaccine. Method: immunoSEQ multiplex PCR; TCRdb's copy keeps in-frame clones and lacks some. The sample lists 100,000 or so clones, around 90% seen once, with 1.5% to 2% in the top ten. Source: peripheral blood, taken on day 0 of AZD1222 vaccination. These receptors all come from an adult in good health. Each CDR3 is given with its conserved first and last residue. The D gene is left open where the match is weak. Size tells how often a clone was seen (once, few, many) or the class of an expanded clone, and some rows leave it out.

V gene	J gene	D gene	clone size	CDR3 protein	CDR3 DNA
TRBV19	TRBJ1-5	NA	NA	CASSRMSNQPQHF	TGTGCCAGTTCCCGGATGAGCAATCAGCCCCAGCATTTT
TRBV4-2	TRBJ1-2	NA	few	CASSQVYYRDNFNYGYTF	TGTGCCAGCAGCCAAGTGTACTATCGGGACAACTTTAACTATGGCTACACCTTC
TRBV15	TRBJ2-1	NA	once	CATRQMDEQFF	TGTGCCACCAGGCAGATGGATGAGCAGTTCTTC
TRBV2	TRBJ2-2	TRBD2	NA	CASSSPSGGTGELFF	TGTGCCAGCTCTTCCCCCAGCGGGGGCACCGGGGAGCTGTTTTTT
TRBV2	TRBJ2-1	NA	NA	CASTPSVEQFF	TGTGCCAGCACCCCCAGCGTGGAGCAGTTCTTC
TRBV11-2	TRBJ2-5	NA	NA	CASSFSATQYF	TGTGCCAGCAGCTTTTCAGCGACCCAGTACTTC
TRBV28	TRBJ1-2	NA	NA	CASSLLDGEPDGYTF	TGTGCCAGCAGTTTATTGGACGGAGAACCTGATGGCTACACCTTC
TRBV5-4	TRBJ2-1	NA	once	CASSQTAVTVNEQFF	TGTGCCAGCAGCCAGACCGCCGTTACAGTCAATGAGCAGTTCTTC
TRBV20-1	TRBJ2-1	TRBD2	NA	CSASGGSKTSWEQFF	TGCAGTGCTAGTGGAGGGAGTAAGACTAGCTGGGAGCAGTTCTTC
TRBV19	TRBJ1-5	NA	NA	CASSIYRAGGQPQHF	TGTGCCAGTAGTATATACAGGGCCGGAGGGCAGCCCCAGCATTTT
TRBV9	TRBJ2-7	NA	NA	CASSVVLGSEQYF	TGTGCCAGCAGCGTAGTTCTCGGTAGCGAGCAGTACTTC
TRBV5-4	TRBJ2-7	TRBD2	NA	CASSMKTSGGSSYEQYF	TGTGCCAGCAGCATGAAAACTAGCGGGGGAAGCTCCTACGAGCAGTACTTC
TRBV27	TRBJ2-7	NA	once	CASSIRDPAYEQYF	TGTGCCAGCAGCATCCGGGACCCCGCCTACGAGCAGTACTTC
TRBV6-1	TRBJ1-1	NA	few	CASSDRENTEAFF	TGTGCCAGCAGCGACAGAGAGAACACTGAAGCTTTCTTT
TRBV19	TRBJ1-5	TRBD1	NA	CASKGVGDSNDQPQHF	TGTGCCAGTAAAGGGGTGGGGGACAGCAACGATCAGCCCCAGCATTTT
TRBV9	TRBJ1-1	NA	NA	CASSVGPNTEAFF	TGTGCCAGCAGCGTAGGGCCGAACACTGAAGCTTTCTTT
TRBV9	TRBJ2-1	TRBD1	NA	CASSVAPITGANEQFF	TGTGCCAGCAGCGTAGCCCCAATAACAGGGGCCAATGAGCAGTTCTTC
TRBV2	TRBJ2-2	NA	NA	CASSDYGRGTGELFF	TGTGCCAGCAGTGACTATGGCAGGGGAACCGGGGAGCTGTTTTTT
TRBV29-1	TRBJ2-3	NA	once	CSVAQLLVGDTQYF	TGCAGCGTTGCTCAGCTACTAGTTGGAGATACGCAGTATTTT
TRBV7-3	TRBJ1-2	NA	NA	CASSSWGRPYGYTF	TGTGCCAGCAGCAGTTGGGGACGACCCTATGGCTACACCTTC
TRBV27	TRBJ2-3	NA	NA	CASSYIIGTLVDTQYF	TGTGCCAGCAGTTACATTATCGGGACTCTGGTGGATACGCAGTATTTT
TRBV4-2	TRBJ1-3	NA	NA	CASSQGRQYEGSSGNTIYF	TGTGCCAGCAGCCAAGGCCGACAGTACGAAGGCTCCTCTGGAAACACCATATATTTT
TRBV28	TRBJ2-1	NA	NA	CASSLAGSFLNEQFF	TGTGCCAGCAGTTTGGCAGGATCCTTCCTCAATGAGCAGTTCTTC
TRBV29-1	TRBJ2-1	NA	NA	CSVVDPTTYNEQFF	TGCAGCGTTGTTGACCCTACGACGTACAATGAGCAGTTCTTC
TRBV21-1	TRBJ1-5	NA	NA	CASSKAGGRCQPQHF	TGTGCCAGCAGCAAAGCTGGGGGGAGATGTCAGCCCCAGCATTTT
TRBV14	TRBJ1-1	NA	NA	CASSQDWGGAEAFF	TGTGCCAGCAGCCAAGATTGGGGAGGAGCTGAAGCTTTCTTT
TRBV27	TRBJ1-3	NA	NA	CASSPGQPGNTIYF	TGTGCCAGCAGCCCCGGACAGCCGGGGAACACCATATATTTT
TRBV28	TRBJ1-5	TRBD1	NA	CASRGRGLRSNQPQHF	TGTGCCAGCAGGGGCAGGGGGCTACGGAGCAATCAGCCCCAGCATTTT
TRBV7-7	TRBJ2-5	NA	NA	CASSPLGGRYQETQYF	TGTGCTAGCAGCCCACTGGGCGGAAGGTACCAAGAGACCCAGTACTTC
TRBV2	TRBJ1-2	NA	NA	CASSGGGDPGYTF	TGTGCCAGCAGTGGGGGAGGGGATCCTGGCTACACCTTC
TRBV9	TRBJ2-1	NA	NA	CASSTPGMYNEQFF	TGTGCCAGCAGTACCCCAGGGATGTACAATGAGCAGTTCTTC
TRBV29-1	TRBJ2-1	NA	NA	CSSVGGHEQFF	TGCAGCTCAGTTGGGGGGCATGAGCAGTTCTTC
TRBV28	TRBJ1-2	TRBD1	NA	CASSRDRGLFYGYTF	TGTGCCAGCAGCCGGGACAGGGGTCTTTTCTATGGCTACACCTTC